These 13 T cell receptor beta chains were all obtained from the same sample, sequenced in a study of T cell changes during pregnancy in multiple sclerosis. Only in-frame clones appear in the TCRdb table, and some are missing; sequencing was by immunoSEQ multiplex PCR. The repertoire has fewer than 75,000 clones, roughly 90% of them found once; the top ten carry around 5.2%. The source was CD8+ T cells from peripheral blood mononuclear cells, collected before pregnancy. The receptors derive from a female donor with multiple sclerosis, enrolled in a pregnancy study.

The CDR3 DNA follows: TGTGCCAGCAGTTTAACTTCCACAGGGTCGGATTCACCCCTCCACTTT. It codes for CASSLTSTGSDSPLHF. The chain links TRBV6-5 to TRBJ1-6; a weak D match, TRBD1 (6 bases). Trimming stripped 4 bases from V and 8 bases from J, with 18 bases between. This CDR3 region has 16 residues. CDR1 and CDR2 (germline): MNHEY, SVGAGI.

This clone was observed a handful of times. The V and J genes are TRBV9 and TRBJ2-1; D possibly corresponds to TRBD2 (7 bases). This CDR3 spans 16 amino acids. V lost 4 bases and J lost 7, with 21 bases in between. Germline V gene data show CDR1 as SGDLS and CDR2 as YYNGEE. The CDR3 nucleotides read TGTGCCAGCAGCTCGGGGGTCGGGGGGCTTTCGAATGAGCAGTTCTTC. It specifies CASSSGVGGLSNEQFF.

The chain uses TRBV6-5 and TRBJ1-2; maybe TRBD1 (6 bases). Germline CDR1 MNHEY, CDR2 SVGAGI. CDR3 length equals 14 residues. Trimming pared 5 bases from V and 5 bases from J, leaving 15 bases between. The CDR3 bases are TGTGCCAGCAGTGACACAGGGAGCCTTTATGGCTACACCTTC. Translating it yields CASSDTGSLYGYTF.

The chain combines TRBV6-5 with TRBJ2-3; 8 nucleotides match TRBD1. The J segment lost 4 bases and the V segment lost 9 bases, leaving 6 bases of the junction unmatched. CDR1 is MNHEY, CDR2 SVGAGI, per germline. This CDR3 is 13 amino acids long. CDR3 bases: TGTGCCAGTTCAGGGGGCGTCGCAGATACGCAGTATTTT. Its translation is CASSGGVADTQYF.

The chain recombines TRBV9 with TRBJ2-2; TRBD1 matches 9 bases. V gave up 4 bases and J gave up 8 bases; unmatched junction bases: 12. CDR3 length equals 16 residues. Germline-derived CDR1 and CDR2 are SGDLS and YYNGEE. The CDR3 DNA reads TGTGCCAGCAGCTCTACCGGGACAGGGAACGTAGGGGAGCTGTTTTTT. Encoded protein: CASSSTGTGNVGELFF. The whole variable domain, filled in from reference TRBV9 and TRBJ2-2, reads DSGVTQTPKHLITATGQRVTLRCSPRSGDLSVYWYQQSLDQGLQFLIQYYNGEERAKGNILERFSAQQFPDLHSELNLSSLELGDSALYFCASSSTGTGNVGELFFGEGSRLTVL.

The rearrangement links TRBV5-6 to TRBJ2-1; 8 nucleotides line up with TRBD2. After removal of 7 bases from V and 8 bases from J, the junction contained 5 bases not matched to a gene. The CDR3 sequence is 12 residues long. Germline-derived CDR1 and CDR2 are SGHDT and YYEEEE. In nucleotides, the CDR3 is TGTGCCAGCGACGGCGGGGGGTATGAGCAGTTCTTC. Amino acid sequence: CASDGGGYEQFF.

Only one count was recorded for this clone. The rearrangement uses TRBV9 and TRBJ2-7; D gene unclear. The V gene lost 3 bases and the J gene lost 5 bases, with 6 bases spanning the gap. The germline CDR1 and CDR2 sequences are SGDLS and YYNGEE. The CDR3 spans 11 residues. CDR3 DNA sequence: TGTGCCAGCAGCGATGGGCACGAGCAGTACTTC. Its protein is CASSDGHEQYF.

This clone has just one count. The chain carries TRBV9 and TRBJ2-1; D possibly corresponds to TRBD2 (5 bases). The germline V gene has CDR1 SGDLS and CDR2 YYNGEE. This CDR3 is built from 14 residues. V was trimmed by 1 base and J by 8 bases, leaving 13 bases between them. The chain's CDR3 is CASSVSPSWDEQFF. The CDR3 DNA is TGTGCCAGCAGCGTATCGCCTAGCTGGGATGAGCAGTTCTTC.

J is TRBJ2-3 and V is TRBV5-4; TRBD2 aligns across 9 bases. V dropped 1 base and J dropped 0; count of bases not matched to a gene: 15. CDR1 and CDR2 (germline): SGHNT, YYREEE (reference sequence). CDR3 size: 20 residues. In DNA, the CDR3 is TGTGCCAGCAGCTTGAAAAGCGGGGGGCACCCACCGATAAGCACAGATACGCAGTATTTT. This gives the protein CASSLKSGGHPPISTDTQYF.

The V and J genes are TRBV30 and TRBJ1-1; D unresolved. V dropped 3 bases and J dropped 0 bases, with 8 bases sitting between them. This CDR3 is built from 13 residues. In germline, CDR1 is GTSNPN, CDR2 SVGIG (reference sequence). The CDR3 coding sequence is TGTGCCTGGAGGGTGGCCGTGAACACTGAAGCTTTCTTT. This encodes CAWRVAVNTEAFF. The full variable domain, in which reference TRBV30 and TRBJ1-1 provide the parts outside the CDR3, is SQTIHQWPATLVQPVGSPLSLECTVEGTSNPNLYWYRQAAGRGLQLLFYSVGIGQISSEVPQNLSASRPQDRQFILSSKKLLLSDSGFYLCAWRVAVNTEAFFGQGTRLTVV.

The CDR3 sequence: CASSATTGEREKLFF. DNA of the CDR3: TGTGCCAGCAGCGCGACGACAGGGGAAAGGGAAAAACTGTTTTTT. The chain combines TRBV9 with TRBJ1-4; the match to TRBD1 covers 8 bases. CDR3 length equals 15 residues. Looked up from germline, CDR1 is SGDLS and CDR2 is YYNGEE. Trimming cost V 3 bases and J 8 bases; bases outside gene matches: 9.

This chain uses TRBV6-5 with TRBJ2-1; 11 nucleotides line up with TRBD2. This CDR3 has 15 residues. V trimming: 5 bases; J trimming: 2 bases; junction bases outside the gene matches: 2. Germline CDR1 and CDR2: MNHEY and SVGAGI. CDR3: CASSLAGGPYNEQFF. The DNA of the CDR3 is TGTGCCAGCAGTCTAGCGGGGGGCCCCTACAATGAGCAGTTCTTC.

This sequence joins TRBV27 and TRBJ2-7; a possible D gene is TRBD1 (5 bases). The CDR3 covers 13 residues. The ends were cut back, 4 bases at V and 1 base at J, with 8 bases in the middle. From germline, CDR1 is MNHEY and CDR2 SMNVEV (reference sequence). The CDR3: CASSWQGSYEQYF. The CDR3 nucleotides read TGTGCCAGCAGTTGGCAGGGTTCCTACGAGCAGTACTTC.